The TCR beta chain described here comes from a study of T cells in Graves' hyperthyroidism and ophthalmopathy. This clonotype was seen many times. The CDR3 has 15 amino acids. V was shortened by 5 bases and J by 1 base, with 13 bases between the two germline ends. In germline, CDR1 is SGHTA, CDR2 FQGNSA. Amplified TCR beta CDR3 regions derived from RNA transcripts. The TCR CDR3 first-round RT-PCR relied on the HTBI primer set. In TCRdb, the multiplex PCR reads were re-called with MiXCR into one record per CDR3 protein. The sample lists 300,000 to 450,000 distinct CDR3 sequences; approximately 15% were seen once.

This receptor was taken from a man aged 25 to 40 with Graves' hyperthyroidism that later progressed to Graves' ophthalmopathy. Input material: blood. This rearrangement joins TRBV7-2 to TRBJ2-3; D is perhaps TRBD1 (6 bases). Here the CDR3 reads CASSNRQDRTDTQYF. The CDR3 DNA sequence: TGTGCCAGCAGCAACCGACAGGACCGCACAGATACGCAGTATTTT.